The source of this T cell receptor (beta chain) is a study of T cell clonality in common variable immunodeficiency. The CDR3 extends over 13 amino acids. Looked up from germline, CDR1 is SEHNR and CDR2 is FQNEAQ (reference sequence). J was trimmed by 2 bases and V by 5 bases; bases with no gene match: 2. This clone was counted many times. The antigen is not known. Read data end 3 residues before the CDR3 end; the end is taken from the germline J gene. Heparinized whole blood, about 5 to 8.5 ml, came from each donor. Sequencing was performed with immunoSEQ multiplex PCR; in TCRdb, only in-frame clones are kept and a portion is missing. The sample shows around 42,000 clones, none of them appearing just once. Findings and limits, study-wide: CVID patient heterogeneity limited repertoire-clinical complication correlations. CVID subjects shared fewer TCRbeta clones than healthy controls did. Compared with healthy controls, CVID subjects showed increased TCRbeta clonality, mostly in about a third.

The TCR was taken from a person aged 18 to 70 in good health. The J gene is TRBJ2-7, the V gene TRBV7-9, with TRBD1 identical over 8 bases. What was sequenced was peripheral blood mononuclear cells. Here the CDR3 reads CASSDRGPYEQYF. The part of the CDR3 DNA that was read is TGTGCCAGCAGCGACAGGGGTCCCTACGAG.